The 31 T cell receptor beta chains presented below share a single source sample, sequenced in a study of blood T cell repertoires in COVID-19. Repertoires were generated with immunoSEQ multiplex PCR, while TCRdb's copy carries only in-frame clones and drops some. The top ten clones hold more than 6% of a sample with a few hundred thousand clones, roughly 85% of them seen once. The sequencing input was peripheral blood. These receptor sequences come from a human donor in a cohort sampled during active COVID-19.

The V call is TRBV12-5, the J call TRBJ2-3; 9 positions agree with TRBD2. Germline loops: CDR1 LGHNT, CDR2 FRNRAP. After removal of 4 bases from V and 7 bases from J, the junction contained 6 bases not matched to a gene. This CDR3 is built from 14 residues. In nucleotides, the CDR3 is TGTGCTAGTGGTTCTAGCGGGGCCCTGAATACGCAGTATTTT. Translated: CASGSSGALNTQYF.

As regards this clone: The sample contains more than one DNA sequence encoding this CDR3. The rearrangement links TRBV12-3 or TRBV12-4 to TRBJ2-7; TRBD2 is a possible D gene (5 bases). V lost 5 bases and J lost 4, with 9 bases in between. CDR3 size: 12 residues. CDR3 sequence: CASSPRGYEQYF. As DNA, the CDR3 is TGTGCCAGCAGTCCCCGCGGGTACGAGCAGTACTTC.

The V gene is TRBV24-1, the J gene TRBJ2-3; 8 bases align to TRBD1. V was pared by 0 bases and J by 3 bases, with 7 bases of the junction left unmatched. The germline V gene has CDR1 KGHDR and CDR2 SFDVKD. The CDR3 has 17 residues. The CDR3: CATSDLRTGLGTDTQYF. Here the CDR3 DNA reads TGTGCCACCAGTGATTTGCGGACAGGGTTAGGTACAGATACGCAGTATTTT.

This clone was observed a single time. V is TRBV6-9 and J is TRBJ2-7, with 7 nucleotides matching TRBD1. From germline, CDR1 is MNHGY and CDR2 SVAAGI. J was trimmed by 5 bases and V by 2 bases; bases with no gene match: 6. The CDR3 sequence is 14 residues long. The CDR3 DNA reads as TGTGCCAGCAGTTATCCCAGGGGGTGGAACGAGCAGTACTTC. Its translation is CASSYPRGWNEQYF.

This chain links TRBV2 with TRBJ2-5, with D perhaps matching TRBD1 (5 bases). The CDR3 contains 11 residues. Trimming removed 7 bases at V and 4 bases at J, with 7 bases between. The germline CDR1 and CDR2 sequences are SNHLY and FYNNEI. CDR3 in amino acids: CASTRVETQYF. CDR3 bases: TGTGCCAGCACCAGGGTAGAGACCCAGTACTTC.

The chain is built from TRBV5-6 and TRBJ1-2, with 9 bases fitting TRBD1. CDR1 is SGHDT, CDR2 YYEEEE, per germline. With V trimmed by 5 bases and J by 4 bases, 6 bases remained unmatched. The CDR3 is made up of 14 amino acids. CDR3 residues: CASRSTGGPYGYTF. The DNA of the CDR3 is TGTGCCAGCAGAAGTACAGGGGGCCCCTATGGCTACACCTTC.

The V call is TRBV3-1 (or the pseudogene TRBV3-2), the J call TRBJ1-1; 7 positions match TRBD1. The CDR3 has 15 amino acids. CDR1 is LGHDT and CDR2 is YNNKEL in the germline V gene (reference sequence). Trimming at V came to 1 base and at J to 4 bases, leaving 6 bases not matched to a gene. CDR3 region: CASSQGQGGSTEAFF. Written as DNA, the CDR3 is TGTGCCAGCAGCCAAGGACAGGGCGGAAGCACTGAAGCTTTCTTT.

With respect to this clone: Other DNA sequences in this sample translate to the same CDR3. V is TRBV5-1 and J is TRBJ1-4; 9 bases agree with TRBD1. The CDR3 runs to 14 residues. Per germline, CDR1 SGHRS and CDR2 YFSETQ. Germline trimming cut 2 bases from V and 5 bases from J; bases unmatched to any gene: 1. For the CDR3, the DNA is TGCGCCAGCAGCTTAGGACAGGGGAATGAAAAACTGTTTTTT. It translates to CASSLGQGNEKLFF.

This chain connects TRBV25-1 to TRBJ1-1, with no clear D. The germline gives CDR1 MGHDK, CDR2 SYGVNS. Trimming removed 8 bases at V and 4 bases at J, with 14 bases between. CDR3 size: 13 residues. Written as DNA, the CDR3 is TGTGCCAGCGAATCTCGACGGAGCACTGAAGCTTTCTTT. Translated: CASESRRSTEAFF.

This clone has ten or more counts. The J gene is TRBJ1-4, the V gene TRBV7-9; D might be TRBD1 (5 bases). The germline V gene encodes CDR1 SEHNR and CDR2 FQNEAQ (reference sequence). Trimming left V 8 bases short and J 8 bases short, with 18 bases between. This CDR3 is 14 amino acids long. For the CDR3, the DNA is TGTGCCAGCGGCACTCAGGGAGGCGAAGAAAAACTGTTTTTT. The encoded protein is CASGTQGGEEKLFF.

The CDR3 DNA reads TGCGCCAGCAGCCAAGGAGGGGGCGCGGAGACCCAGTACTTC. Translation: CASSQGGGAETQYF. The chain is built from TRBV4-1 and TRBJ2-5, with 7 bases aligning to TRBD1. V shed 1 base and J 5 bases; nucleotides not matched to a gene: 4. Germline CDR1 and CDR2: MGHRA and YSYEKL. This CDR3 has 14 amino acids.

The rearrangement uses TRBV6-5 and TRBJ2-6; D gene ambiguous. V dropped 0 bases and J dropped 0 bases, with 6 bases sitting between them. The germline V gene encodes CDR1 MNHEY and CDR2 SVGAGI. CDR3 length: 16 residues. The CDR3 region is CASSYSQFSGANVLTF. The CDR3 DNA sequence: TGTGCCAGCAGTTACTCGCAGTTCTCTGGGGCCAACGTCCTGACTTTC.

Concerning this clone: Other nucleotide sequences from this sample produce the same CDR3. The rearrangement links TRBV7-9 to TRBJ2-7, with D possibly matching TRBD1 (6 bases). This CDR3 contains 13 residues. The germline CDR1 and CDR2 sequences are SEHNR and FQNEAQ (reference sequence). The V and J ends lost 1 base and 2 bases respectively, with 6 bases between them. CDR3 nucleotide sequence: TGTGCCAGCAGCTTAGGGACAGCCTACGAGCAGTACTTC. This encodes CASSLGTAYEQYF.

CDR3 residues: CASSPPTSGGNTDTQYF. The DNA for the CDR3 is TGTGCCAGCTCACCACCCACTAGCGGGGGGAACACAGATACGCAGTATTTT. This chain joins TRBV18 and TRBJ2-3, with 12 bases fitting TRBD2. Germline CDR1 and CDR2: KGHSH and LQKENI. Trimming at V came to 0 bases and at J to 2 bases, leaving 3 bases not matched to a gene. The CDR3 length is 17 residues.

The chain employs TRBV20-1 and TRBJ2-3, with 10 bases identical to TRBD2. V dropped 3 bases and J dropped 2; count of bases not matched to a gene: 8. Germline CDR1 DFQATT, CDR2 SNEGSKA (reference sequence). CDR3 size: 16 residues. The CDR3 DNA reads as TGCAGTGCTAGTCTAGCGGGGGCGATAGACACAGATACGCAGTATTTT. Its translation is CSASLAGAIDTDTQYF.

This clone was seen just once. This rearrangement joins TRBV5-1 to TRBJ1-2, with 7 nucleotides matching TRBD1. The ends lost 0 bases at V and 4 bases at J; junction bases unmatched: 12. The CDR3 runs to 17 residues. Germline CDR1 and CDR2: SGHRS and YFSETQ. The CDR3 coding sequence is TGCGCCAGCAGCTTGGTCCCAACAGGGGATGGTGCCTATGGCTACACCTTC. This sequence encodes CASSLVPTGDGAYGYTF.

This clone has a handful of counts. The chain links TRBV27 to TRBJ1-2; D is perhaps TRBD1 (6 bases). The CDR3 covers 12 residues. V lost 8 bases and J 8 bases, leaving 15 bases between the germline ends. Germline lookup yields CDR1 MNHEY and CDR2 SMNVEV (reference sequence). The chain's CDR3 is CASGQLRRGYTF. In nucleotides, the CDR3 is TGTGCCAGCGGACAGCTGCGAAGGGGCTACACCTTC.

For the CDR3, the DNA is TGTGCCAGCAGTCAGGAGACAGGTTACGACGGGGAGCTGTTTTTT. This gives the protein CASSQETGYDGELFF. V is TRBV6-6 and J is TRBJ2-2; TRBD1 is a possible D gene (6 bases). The V and J ends lost 5 bases and 7 bases respectively, with 17 bases between them. Germline CDR1 is MNHNY and CDR2 is SVGAGI (reference sequence). CDR3 size: 15 residues.

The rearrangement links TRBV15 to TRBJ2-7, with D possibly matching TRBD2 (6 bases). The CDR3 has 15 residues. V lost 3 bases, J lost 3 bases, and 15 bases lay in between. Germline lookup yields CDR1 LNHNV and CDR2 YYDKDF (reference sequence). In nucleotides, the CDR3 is TGTGCCACCAGCAGGGGTGGAGGGTCCCTCTACGAGCAGTACTTC. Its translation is CATSRGGGSLYEQYF.

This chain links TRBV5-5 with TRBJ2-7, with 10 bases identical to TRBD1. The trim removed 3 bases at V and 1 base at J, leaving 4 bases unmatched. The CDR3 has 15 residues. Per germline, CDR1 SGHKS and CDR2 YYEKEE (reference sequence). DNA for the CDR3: TGTGCCAGCAGCTCAGACAGGGGGCATTCCTACGAGCAGTACTTC. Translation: CASSSDRGHSYEQYF.

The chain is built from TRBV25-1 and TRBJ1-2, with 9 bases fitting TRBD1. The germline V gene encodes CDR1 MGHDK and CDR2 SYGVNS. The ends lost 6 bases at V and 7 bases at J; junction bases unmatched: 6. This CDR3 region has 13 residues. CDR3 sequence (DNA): TGTGCCAGCAGCCTACAGGGGGCCTTTGGCTACACCTTC. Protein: CASSLQGAFGYTF.

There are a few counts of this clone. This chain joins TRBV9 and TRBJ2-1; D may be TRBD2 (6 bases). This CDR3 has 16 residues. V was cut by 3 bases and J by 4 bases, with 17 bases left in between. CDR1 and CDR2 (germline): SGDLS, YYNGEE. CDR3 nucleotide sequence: TGTGCCAGCAGCGGACTCCACGGGGGTGGGTACAATGAGCAGTTCTTC. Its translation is CASSGLHGGGYNEQFF. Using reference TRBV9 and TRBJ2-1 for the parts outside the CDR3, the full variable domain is DSGVTQTPKHLITATGQRVTLRCSPRSGDLSVYWYQQSLDQGLQFLIQYYNGEERAKGNILERFSAQQFPDLHSELNLSSLELGDSALYFCASSGLHGGGYNEQFFGPGTRLTVL.

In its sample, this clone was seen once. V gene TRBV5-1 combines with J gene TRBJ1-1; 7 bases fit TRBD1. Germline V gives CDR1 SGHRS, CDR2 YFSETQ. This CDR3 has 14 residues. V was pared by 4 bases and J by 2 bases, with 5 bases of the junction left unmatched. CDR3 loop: CASSAQGGNTEAFF. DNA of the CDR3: TGCGCCAGCAGCGCCCAGGGGGGAAACACTGAAGCTTTCTTT.

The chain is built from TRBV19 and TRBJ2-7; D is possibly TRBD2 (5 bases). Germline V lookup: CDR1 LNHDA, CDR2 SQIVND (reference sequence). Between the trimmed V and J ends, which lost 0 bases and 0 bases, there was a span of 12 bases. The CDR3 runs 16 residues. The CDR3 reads CASSIDGSFSSYEQYF. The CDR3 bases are TGTGCCAGTAGTATAGATGGGAGCTTTAGCTCCTACGAGCAGTACTTC.

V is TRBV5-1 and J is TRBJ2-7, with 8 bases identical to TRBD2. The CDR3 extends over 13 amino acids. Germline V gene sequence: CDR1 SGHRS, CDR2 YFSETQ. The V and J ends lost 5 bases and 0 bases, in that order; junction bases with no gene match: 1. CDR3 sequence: CASSSGDSYEQYF. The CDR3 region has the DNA TGCGCCAGCAGTAGCGGGGACTCCTACGAGCAGTACTTC.

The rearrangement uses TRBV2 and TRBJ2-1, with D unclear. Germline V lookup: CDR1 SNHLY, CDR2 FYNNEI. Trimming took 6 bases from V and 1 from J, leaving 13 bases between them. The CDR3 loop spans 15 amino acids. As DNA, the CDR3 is TGTGCCAGCAGGCCCACGGTGGTGTCCTACAATGAGCAGTTCTTC. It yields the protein CASRPTVVSYNEQFF.

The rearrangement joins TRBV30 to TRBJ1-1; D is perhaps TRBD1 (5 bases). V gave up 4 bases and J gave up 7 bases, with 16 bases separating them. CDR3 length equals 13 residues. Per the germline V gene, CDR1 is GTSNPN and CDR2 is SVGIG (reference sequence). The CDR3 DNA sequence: TGTGCCTGGATTCTGGGGGGACCCAATGAAGCTTTCTTT. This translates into CAWILGGPNEAFF.

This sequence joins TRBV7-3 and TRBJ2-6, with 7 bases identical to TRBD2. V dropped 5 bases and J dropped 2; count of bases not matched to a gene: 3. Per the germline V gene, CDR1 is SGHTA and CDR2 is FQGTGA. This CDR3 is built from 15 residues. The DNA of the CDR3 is TGTGCCAGCAGCCCCCGGGGGGCTGGGGCCAACGTCCTGACTTTC. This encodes CASSPRGAGANVLTF. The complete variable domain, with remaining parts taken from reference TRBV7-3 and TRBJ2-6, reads GAGVSQTPSNKVTEKGKYVELRCDPISGHTALYWYRQSLGQGPEFLIYFQGTGAADDSGLPNDRFFAVRPEGSVSTLKIQRTERGDSAVYLCASSPRGAGANVLTFGAGSRLTVL.

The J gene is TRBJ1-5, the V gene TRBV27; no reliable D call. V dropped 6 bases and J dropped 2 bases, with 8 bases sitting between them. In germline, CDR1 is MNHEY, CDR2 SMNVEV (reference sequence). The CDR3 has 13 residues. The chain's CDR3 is CASRGQGNQPQHF. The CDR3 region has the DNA TGTGCCAGCAGGGGCCAGGGCAATCAGCCCCAGCATTTT.

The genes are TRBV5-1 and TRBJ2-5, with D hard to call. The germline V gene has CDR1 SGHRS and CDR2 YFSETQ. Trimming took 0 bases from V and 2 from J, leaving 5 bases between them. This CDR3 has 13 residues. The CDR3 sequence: CASSLALQETQYF. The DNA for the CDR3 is TGCGCCAGCAGCTTGGCACTACAAGAGACCCAGTACTTC.

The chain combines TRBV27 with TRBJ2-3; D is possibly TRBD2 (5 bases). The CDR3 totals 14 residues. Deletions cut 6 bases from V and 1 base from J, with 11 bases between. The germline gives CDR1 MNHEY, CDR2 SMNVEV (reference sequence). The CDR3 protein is CASSGMSGTDTQYF. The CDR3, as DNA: TGTGCCAGCAGCGGGATGTCTGGCACAGATACGCAGTATTTT.